A single sample gave rise to the 9 T cell receptor beta chains below, sequenced in a study of blood T cell dynamics during melanoma immunotherapy. Sequencing was performed with immunoSEQ multiplex PCR; in TCRdb, only in-frame clones are kept and a portion is missing. Among about 10,000 clones listed, less than 90% were seen once. This sample's time point: week 3, after first cycle of checkpoint inhibitor. The sample in question was blood, obtained from a patient treated with checkpoint blockade. These receptors all stem from a human donor with melanoma.

The chain employs TRBV5-4 and TRBJ2-1; possibly TRBD2 for D (5 bases). From germline, CDR1 is SGHNT and CDR2 YYREEE (reference sequence). V shed 4 bases and J shed 7 bases, with 27 bases lying between them. The CDR3 extends over 18 amino acids. The CDR3 loop is CASSPLPSAGGFWNEQFF. The CDR3 region has the DNA TGTGCCAGCAGCCCTCTGCCCTCGGCTGGAGGTTTTTGGAATGAGCAGTTCTTC.

The V gene is TRBV27, the J gene TRBJ2-1; 9 nucleotides align to TRBD1. Germline-derived CDR1 and CDR2 are MNHEY and SMNVEV (reference sequence). The V segment lost 5 bases and the J segment 6 bases; nucleotides outside the gene matches: 8. The CDR3 length is 15 residues. CDR3 protein: CASSGGDRVINEQFF. The CDR3 coding sequence is TGTGCCAGCAGTGGGGGGGACAGGGTGATCAATGAGCAGTTCTTC.

The CDR3 DNA follows: TGTGCCACCAGCAGAAATACCGGGGGGAACACTGAAGCTTTCTTT. Translation: CATSRNTGGNTEAFF. The chain uses TRBV15 and TRBJ1-1; TRBD1 might be the D (5 bases). Germline V gene sequence: CDR1 LNHNV, CDR2 YYDKDF (reference sequence). The CDR3 extends over 15 amino acids. V dropped 2 bases and J dropped 1 base, with 11 bases sitting between them. Together with reference TRBV15 and TRBJ1-1, the CDR3 gives the full variable domain: DAMVIQNPRYQVTQFGKPVTLSCSQTLNHNVMYWYQQKSSQAPKLLFHYYDKDFNNEADTPDNFQSRRPNTSFCFLDIRSPGLGDTAMYLCATSRNTGGNTEAFFGQGTRLTVV.

The CDR3 loop is CASRPLAAWSSYNEQFF. Here the CDR3 DNA reads TGTGCCAGCAGGCCACTAGCAGCCTGGAGCTCCTACAATGAGCAGTTCTTC. The rearrangement joins TRBV27 to TRBJ2-1; D perhaps matches TRBD2 (6 bases). Trimming cost V 6 bases and J 0 bases, with 18 bases left between them. Germline V gene data show CDR1 as MNHEY and CDR2 as SMNVEV (reference sequence). The CDR3 length is 17 residues.

This clone was counted between two and nine times. The chain carries TRBV18 and TRBJ1-5; D call uncertain. Trimming left V 4 bases short and J 9 bases short, with 16 bases between. The germline CDR1 and CDR2 sequences are KGHSH and LQKENI. The CDR3 runs 14 residues. CDR3 bases: TGTGCCAGCTCACGAGTGAGCGGGTTTGGGCCCCAGCATTTT. Its protein is CASSRVSGFGPQHF.

The V call is TRBV6-6, the J call TRBJ2-3, with D possibly matching TRBD1 (6 bases). Germline-derived CDR1 and CDR2 are MNHNY and SVGAGI (reference sequence). The V end lost 7 bases, the J end lost 1 base, and 15 bases lay between the germline ends. This CDR3 has 15 amino acids. The CDR3 spells CASNKQGRGTDTQYF. CDR3 sequence (DNA): TGTGCCAGCAACAAACAGGGTAGGGGCACAGATACGCAGTATTTT.

The chain links TRBV6-6 to TRBJ2-3; tentatively, D is TRBD2 (6 bases). Trimming removed 5 bases from V and 3 bases from J, with 9 bases in between. This CDR3 spans 13 amino acids. CDR1 is MNHNY and CDR2 is SVGAGI in the germline V gene (reference sequence). CDR3 DNA sequence: TGTGCCAGCAGTCCGGGACTTACAGATACGCAGTATTTT. Translation: CASSPGLTDTQYF.

The chain is built from TRBV28 and TRBJ1-6; TRBD1 matches at 7 bases. CDR1 MDHEN and CDR2 SYDVKM come from the germline V gene. This CDR3 has 18 amino acids. The V and J ends lost 7 bases and 0 bases, in that order; junction bases with no gene match: 12. The CDR3 sequence: CASTLHQTGLSYNSPLHF. The CDR3 DNA is TGTGCCAGCACCCTTCACCAGACAGGGCTCTCCTATAATTCACCCCTCCACTTT.

V gene TRBV15 combines with J gene TRBJ1-3; TRBD1 matches 10 bases. The CDR3 extends over 17 amino acids. Unmatched junction bases numbered 8, after V lost 5 bases and J lost 1 base. Germline CDR1 and CDR2: LNHNV and YYDKDF (reference sequence). Written as DNA, the CDR3 is TGTGCCACCAGCGTGGGGGACAGGGGCCCTTCTGGAAACACCATATATTTT. The encoded protein is CATSVGDRGPSGNTIYF.